This TCR beta chain appears in the sequencing data of a study of CD8+CD57+ T cells in acquired aplastic anemia. On the study more broadly: An average of approximately 3.2 ug of DNA was obtained from sorted CD4+ and CD8+ cells. General study points: Approximately 29 was the count of CD8+ CDR3 sequences that patients shared with controls.

Previously, flow cytometry had revealed CD8+CD57+ cell expansion in the patients chosen for sequencing. Every patient had severe acquired aplastic anemia. The CDR3 covers 14 residues. V lost 6 bases and J 4 bases, leaving 15 bases between the germline ends. Template material for TCR beta VDJ and CDR3 profiling consisted of genomic DNA. One entry per CDR3 protein results from TCRdb running MiXCR on the reads. This sample has roughly 200,000 distinct CDR3 sequences, with around 63% found just once. Of note for this clonotype: Its antigen is undetermined.

Sample: sorted CD4+, CD8+, or CD8+CD57+ T cells (not recorded which) from PBMCs. The chain has TRBV12-3 or TRBV12-4 and TRBJ1-1; D is perhaps TRBD1 (5 bases). The receptor's source is a human donor with aplastic anemia. The CDR3 region has the DNA TGTGCCAGCAGCTCCCGGGGGACCACCACTGAAGCTTTCTTT. This sequence encodes CASSSRGTTTEAFF.